This TCR beta chain was identified during a study of stem cell transplantation in POMP-related autoinflammatory disease. On the study more broadly: The study hypothesized thymoproteasome defects skew the TRB repertoire via impaired CD8+ selection.

PRAID combined immunodeficiency and autoinflammation. TCRdb's copy holds only in-frame clones and misses some; the assay was immunoSEQ multiplex PCR. The repertoire holds about 10,000 clones, around nine tenths seen once, with roughly 54% in the top ten. Study outcomes and limitations: In PRAID patients, the number of distinct TRB V-J gene pairings was restricted. PRAID patients trended toward lower TRB diversity and higher clonality in all analyzed T-cell subsets.

To note about this clone: Its antigen is not known.

This clonotype was sampled from a human donor with POMP-related autoinflammation and immune dysregulation (PRAID). Sequenced material: CD8+ T cells from PBMCs, taken before stem cell transplantation.

CDR3 loop: CASDSGNTIYF. DNA for the CDR3: TGTGCCAGTGACTCTGGAAACACCATATATTTT. The chain employs TRBV19 and TRBJ1-3; no definite D call. Between the trimmed V and J ends, which lost 8 bases and 0 bases, there was a span of 2 bases. Germline CDR1 is LNHDA and CDR2 is SQIVND (reference sequence). The CDR3 runs to 11 residues.